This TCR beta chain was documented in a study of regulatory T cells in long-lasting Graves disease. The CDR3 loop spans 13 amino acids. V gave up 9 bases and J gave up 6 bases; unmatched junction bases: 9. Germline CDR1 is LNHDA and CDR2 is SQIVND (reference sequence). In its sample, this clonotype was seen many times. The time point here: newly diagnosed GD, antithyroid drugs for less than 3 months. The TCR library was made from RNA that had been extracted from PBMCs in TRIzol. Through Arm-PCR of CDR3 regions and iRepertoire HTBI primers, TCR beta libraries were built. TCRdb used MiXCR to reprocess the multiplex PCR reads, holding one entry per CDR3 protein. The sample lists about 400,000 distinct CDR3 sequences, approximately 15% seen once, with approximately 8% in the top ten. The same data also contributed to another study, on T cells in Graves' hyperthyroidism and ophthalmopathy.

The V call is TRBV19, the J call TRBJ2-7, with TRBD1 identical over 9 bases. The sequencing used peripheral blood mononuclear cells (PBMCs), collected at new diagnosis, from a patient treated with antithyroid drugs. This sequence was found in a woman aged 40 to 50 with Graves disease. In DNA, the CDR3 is TGTGCCAGCGCCGGGACAGGGTTGAGCGAGCAGTACTTC. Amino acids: CASAGTGLSEQYF.